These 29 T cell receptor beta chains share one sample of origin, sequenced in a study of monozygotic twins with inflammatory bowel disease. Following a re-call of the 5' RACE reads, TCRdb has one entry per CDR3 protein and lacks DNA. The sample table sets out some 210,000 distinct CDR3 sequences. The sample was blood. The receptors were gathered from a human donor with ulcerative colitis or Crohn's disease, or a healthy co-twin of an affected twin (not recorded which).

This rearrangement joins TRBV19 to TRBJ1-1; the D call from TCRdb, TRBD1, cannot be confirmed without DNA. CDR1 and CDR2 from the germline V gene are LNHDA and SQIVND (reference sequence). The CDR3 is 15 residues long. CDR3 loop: CASSTVGNRETEAFF.

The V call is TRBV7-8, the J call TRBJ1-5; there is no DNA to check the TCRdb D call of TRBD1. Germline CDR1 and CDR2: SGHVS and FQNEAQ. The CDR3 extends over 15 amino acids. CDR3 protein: CASSLAQQGWEPQHF.

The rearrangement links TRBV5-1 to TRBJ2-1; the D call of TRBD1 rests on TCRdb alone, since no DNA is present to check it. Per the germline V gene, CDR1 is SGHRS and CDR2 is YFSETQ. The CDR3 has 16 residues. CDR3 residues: CASSLASDALIDEQFF.

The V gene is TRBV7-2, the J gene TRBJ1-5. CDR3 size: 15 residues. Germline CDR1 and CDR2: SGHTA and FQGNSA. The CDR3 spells CASSLTLNSNQPQHF.

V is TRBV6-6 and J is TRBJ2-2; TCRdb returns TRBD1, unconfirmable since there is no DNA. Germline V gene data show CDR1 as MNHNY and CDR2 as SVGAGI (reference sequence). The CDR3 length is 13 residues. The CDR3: CASSEYRDGELFF.

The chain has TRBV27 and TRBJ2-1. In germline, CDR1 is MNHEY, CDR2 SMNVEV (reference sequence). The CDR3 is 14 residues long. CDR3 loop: CASSLVSSYNEQFF.

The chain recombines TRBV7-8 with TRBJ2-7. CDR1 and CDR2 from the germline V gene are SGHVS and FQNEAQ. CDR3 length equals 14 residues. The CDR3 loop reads CASSPRETHYEQYF.

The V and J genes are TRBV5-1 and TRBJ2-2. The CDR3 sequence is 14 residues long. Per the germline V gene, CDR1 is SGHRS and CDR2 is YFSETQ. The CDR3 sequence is CASSLSWLTGELFF.

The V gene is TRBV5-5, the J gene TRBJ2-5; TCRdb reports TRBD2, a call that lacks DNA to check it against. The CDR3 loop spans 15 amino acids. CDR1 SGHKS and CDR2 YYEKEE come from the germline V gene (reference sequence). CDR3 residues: CASSIRTSSGETQYF.

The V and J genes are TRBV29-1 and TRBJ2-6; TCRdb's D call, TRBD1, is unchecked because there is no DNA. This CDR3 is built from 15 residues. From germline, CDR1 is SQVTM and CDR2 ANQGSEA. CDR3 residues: CSVWGGLSGANVLTF. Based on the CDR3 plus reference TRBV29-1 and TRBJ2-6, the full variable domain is SAVISQKPSRDICQRGTSLTIQCQVDSQVTMMFWYRQQPGQSLTLIATANQGSEATYESGFVIDKFPISRPNLTFSTLTVSNMSPEDSSIYLCSVWGGLSGANVLTFGAGSRLTVL.

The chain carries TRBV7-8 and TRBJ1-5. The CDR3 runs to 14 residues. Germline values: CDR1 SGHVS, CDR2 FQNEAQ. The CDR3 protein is CASSLVDGVSPQHF.

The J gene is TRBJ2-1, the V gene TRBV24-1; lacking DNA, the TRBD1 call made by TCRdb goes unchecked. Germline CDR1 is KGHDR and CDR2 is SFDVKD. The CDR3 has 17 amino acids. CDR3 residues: CATSDFPKGTSLNEQFF.

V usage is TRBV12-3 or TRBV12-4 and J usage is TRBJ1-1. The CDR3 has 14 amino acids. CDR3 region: CASSSIPENTEAFF.

The CDR3 is CATSLGQINQPQHF. The J gene is TRBJ1-5, the V gene TRBV5-8. Germline CDR1 and CDR2: SGHTS and YDEGEE. CDR3 length: 14 amino acids.

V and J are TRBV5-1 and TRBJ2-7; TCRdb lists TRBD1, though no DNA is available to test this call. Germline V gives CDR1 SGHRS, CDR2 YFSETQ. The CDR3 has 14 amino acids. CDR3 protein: CASSQDRGKNEQYF.

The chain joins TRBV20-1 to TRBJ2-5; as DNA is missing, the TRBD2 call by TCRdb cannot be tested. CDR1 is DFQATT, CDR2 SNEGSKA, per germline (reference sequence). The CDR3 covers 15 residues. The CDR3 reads CSASGDSSSQETQYF.

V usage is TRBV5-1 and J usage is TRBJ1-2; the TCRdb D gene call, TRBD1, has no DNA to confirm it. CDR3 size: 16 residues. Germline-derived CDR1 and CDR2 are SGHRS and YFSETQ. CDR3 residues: CASSSEADRGKGGYTF.

The CDR3 loop reads CSASGGPGEQYF. The chain couples TRBV20-1 to TRBJ2-7; TCRdb selects TRBD2, and the lack of DNA leaves this call unchecked. The CDR3 is made up of 12 amino acids. Germline CDR1 reads DFQATT; CDR2 reads SNEGSKA (reference sequence).

The CDR3 protein is CASLPPQLGGYTF. This chain uses TRBV7-9 with TRBJ1-2. This CDR3 contains 13 residues. Germline V CDR1 and CDR2: SEHNR, FQNEAQ (reference sequence).

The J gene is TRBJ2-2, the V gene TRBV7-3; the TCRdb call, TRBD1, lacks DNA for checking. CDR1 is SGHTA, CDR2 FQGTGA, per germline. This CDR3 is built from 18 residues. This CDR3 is CASSLRNPGQRRTGELFF.

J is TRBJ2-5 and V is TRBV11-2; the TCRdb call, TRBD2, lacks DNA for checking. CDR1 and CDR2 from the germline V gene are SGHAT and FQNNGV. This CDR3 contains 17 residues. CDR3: CASSLDPSGGVRKTQYF.

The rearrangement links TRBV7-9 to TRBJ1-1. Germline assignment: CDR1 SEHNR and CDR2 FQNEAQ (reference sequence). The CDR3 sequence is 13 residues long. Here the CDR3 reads CASSLGTHTEAFF.

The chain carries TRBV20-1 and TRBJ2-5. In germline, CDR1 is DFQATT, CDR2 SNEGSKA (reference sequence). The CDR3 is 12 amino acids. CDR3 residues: CSAMRSEETQYF.

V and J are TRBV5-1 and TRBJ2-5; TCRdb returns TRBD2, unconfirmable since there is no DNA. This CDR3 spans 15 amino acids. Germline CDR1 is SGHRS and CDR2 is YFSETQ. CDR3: CASSRDRTSQETQYF. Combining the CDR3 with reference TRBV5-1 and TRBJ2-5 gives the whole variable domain KAGVTQTPRYLIKTRGQQVTLSCSPISGHRSVSWYQQTPGQGLQFLFEYFSETQRNKGNFPGRFSGRQFSNSRSEMNVSTLELGDSALYLCASSRDRTSQETQYFGPGTRLLVL.

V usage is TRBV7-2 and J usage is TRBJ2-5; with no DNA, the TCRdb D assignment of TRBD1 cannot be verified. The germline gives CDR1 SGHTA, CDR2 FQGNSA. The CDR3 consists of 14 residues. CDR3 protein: CASSLSGTMKTQYF.

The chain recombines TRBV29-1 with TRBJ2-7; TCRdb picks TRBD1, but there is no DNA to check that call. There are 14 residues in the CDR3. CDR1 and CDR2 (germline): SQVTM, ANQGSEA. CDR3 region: CSVRGAYRTYEQYF.

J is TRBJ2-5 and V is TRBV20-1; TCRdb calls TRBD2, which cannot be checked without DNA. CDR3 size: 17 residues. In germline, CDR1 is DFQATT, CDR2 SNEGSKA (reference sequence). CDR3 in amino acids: CSVRRSSGGPIQETQYF.

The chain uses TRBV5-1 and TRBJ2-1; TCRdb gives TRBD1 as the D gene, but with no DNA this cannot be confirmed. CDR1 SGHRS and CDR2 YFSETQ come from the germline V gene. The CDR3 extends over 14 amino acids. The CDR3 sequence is CASSGQGAGNEQFF.

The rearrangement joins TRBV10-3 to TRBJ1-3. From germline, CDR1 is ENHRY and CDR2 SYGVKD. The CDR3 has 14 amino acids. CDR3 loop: CAIRDRHSGNTIYF.